The 9 T cell receptor beta chains below all came from one sample that was sequenced in a study of blood T cell repertoires in COVID-19. The assay was immunoSEQ multiplex PCR, and TCRdb's table has in-frame clones only and misses some. In the table there are approximately 250,000 clones, 84% of which are singletons. Sample: peripheral blood. The receptors shown here come from a human donor in a cohort sampled during active COVID-19.

The genes are TRBV24-1 and TRBJ2-1, with D perhaps TRBD2 (6 bases). Trimming left V 7 bases short and J 0 bases short, with 6 bases between. The CDR3 is 13 residues long. Per germline, CDR1 KGHDR and CDR2 SFDVKD. In DNA, the CDR3 is TGTGCCACCAGAGCGGGCTCCTACAATGAGCAGTTCTTC. Protein product: CATRAGSYNEQFF.

The rearrangement joins TRBV6-1 to TRBJ1-3; the D is unclear. This CDR3 is built from 13 residues. Germline V lookup: CDR1 MNHNS, CDR2 SASEGT. The V end lost 7 bases, the J end lost 0 bases, and 7 bases lay between the germline ends. CDR3 in amino acids: CASKESSGNTIYF. The CDR3 bases are TGTGCCAGCAAAGAGAGCTCTGGAAACACCATATATTTT.

V gene TRBV6-5 combines with J gene TRBJ2-5; TRBD2 matches 13 bases. V dropped 6 bases and J dropped 4; count of bases not matched to a gene: 5. The CDR3 consists of 15 residues. Germline V CDR1 and CDR2: MNHEY, SVGAGI. The CDR3 reads CASRRLAGGGETQYF. The CDR3 bases are TGTGCCAGCAGGAGACTAGCGGGAGGTGGAGAGACCCAGTACTTC.

The gene calls are TRBV5-1 and TRBJ2-3; D is unresolved. CDR1 and CDR2 from the germline V gene are SGHRS and YFSETQ. The CDR3 consists of 15 residues. V shed 0 bases and J shed 4 bases, with 12 bases lying between them. CDR3 DNA sequence: TGCGCCAGCAGCTTGGTAGGCGGCTGGGCAGATACGCAGTATTTT. It encodes CASSLVGGWADTQYF.

The rearrangement links TRBV6-2 or TRBV6-3 to TRBJ2-1; D perhaps matches TRBD1 (6 bases). The germline CDR1 and CDR2 sequences are MNHEY and SVGEGT. V lost 6 bases and J lost 3, with 21 bases in between. The CDR3 covers 17 residues. The CDR3 DNA sequence: TGTGCCAGCAGCCCCCATACAGGAGAGGGGGTCTACAATGAGCAGTTCTTC. This translates into CASSPHTGEGVYNEQFF.

The J gene is TRBJ2-5, the V gene TRBV2; D is possibly TRBD1 (5 bases). Germline loops: CDR1 SNHLY, CDR2 FYNNEI. V was cut by 10 bases and J by 2 bases, with 17 bases left in between. CDR3 length: 14 residues. The DNA for the CDR3 is TGTGCCACCCGAAAAAGACAGATACAAGAGACCCAGTACTTC. Its translation: CATRKRQIQETQYF. Together with reference TRBV2 and TRBJ2-5, the CDR3 gives the full variable domain: EPEVTQTPSHQVTQMGQEVILRCVPISNHLYFYWYRQILGQKVEFLVSFYNNEISEKSEIFDDQFSVERPDGSNFTLKIRSTKLEDSAMYFCATRKRQIQETQYFGPGTRLLVL.

This sequence joins TRBV28 and TRBJ1-2; D is uncertain. The CDR3 has 13 amino acids. Trimming took off 8 bases at V and 4 bases at J, with 14 bases between the two ends. Germline loops: CDR1 MDHEN, CDR2 SYDVKM. This CDR3 is CASGGPGRYGYTF. CDR3 sequence (DNA): TGTGCCAGCGGAGGGCCCGGGCGCTATGGCTACACCTTC.

The chain links TRBV12-3 or TRBV12-4 to TRBJ1-5; 7 bases are shared with TRBD1. The CDR3 has 13 amino acids. Trimming removed 6 bases from V and 2 bases from J; junction bases left unmatched: 1. CDR3 region: CASSQGGNQPQHF. CDR3 nucleotide sequence: TGTGCCAGCAGCCAGGGGGGCAATCAGCCCCAGCATTTT.

The V gene is TRBV6-2 or TRBV6-3, the J gene TRBJ2-3; 9 nucleotides agree with TRBD2. Germline lookup yields CDR1 MNHEY and CDR2 SVGEGT. V was pared by 0 bases and J by 4 bases, with 8 bases of the junction left unmatched. CDR3 length: 17 residues. The CDR3 DNA is TGTGCCAGCAGTTACTCGGGGCGGGGGGGCCGAGCAGATACGCAGTATTTT. It codes for CASSYSGRGGRADTQYF.